The clone carrying this T cell receptor beta chain has only a few counts. As yet, its antigen is unknown. In making TCR beta libraries, quantitative 5'-RACE with molecular barcodes was used. One entry per CDR3 protein, called by TCRdb with MiXCR from the 5' RACE reads. The sample lists 350,000 to 450,000 distinct CDR3 sequences, more than 25% seen once, with 0.75% to 0.9% in the top ten. Trimming took 5 bases from V and 0 from J; bases not matched to a gene: 6. The CDR3 is made up of 17 amino acids. The germline gives CDR1 SGHTA, CDR2 FQGNSA. This sample stems from a study of CD8 T cells in ankylosing spondylitis. The study's findings and limits: Characteristic of ankylosing spondylitis blood, it appeared, was a TCR beta motif comprising eight highly homologous variants. Reported data indicate significant enrichment of disease-linked clones within matched ankylosing spondylitis synovial fluid.

This TCR derives from a male donor with ankylosing spondylitis. The specimen sequenced was blood, either unsorted or a sorted T cell fraction (not recorded which). The V gene is TRBV7-2, the J gene TRBJ2-2, with 10 bases lining up with TRBD2. The chain's CDR3 is CASSRRTSGANTGELFF. In DNA form, the CDR3 reads TGTGCCAGCAGCCGCCGGACTAGCGGAGCGAACACCGGGGAGCTGTTTTTT.